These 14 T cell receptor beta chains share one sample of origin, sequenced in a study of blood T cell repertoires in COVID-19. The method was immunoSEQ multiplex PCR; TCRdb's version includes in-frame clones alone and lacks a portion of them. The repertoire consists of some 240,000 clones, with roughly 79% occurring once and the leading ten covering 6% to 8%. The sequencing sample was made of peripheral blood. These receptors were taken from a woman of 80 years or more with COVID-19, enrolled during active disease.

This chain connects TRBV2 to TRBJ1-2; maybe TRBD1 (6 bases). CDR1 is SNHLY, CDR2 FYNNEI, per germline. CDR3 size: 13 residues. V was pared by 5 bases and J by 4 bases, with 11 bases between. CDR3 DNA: TGTGCCAGCAGTTTACAGGGAAGCTATGGCTACACCTTC. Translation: CASSLQGSYGYTF.

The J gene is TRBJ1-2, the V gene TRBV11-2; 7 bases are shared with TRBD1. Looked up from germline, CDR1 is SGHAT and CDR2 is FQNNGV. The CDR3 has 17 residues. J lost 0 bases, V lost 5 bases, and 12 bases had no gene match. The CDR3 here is CASSPKDRFIANYGYTF. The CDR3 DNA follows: TGTGCCAGCAGCCCAAAGGACAGGTTTATAGCTAACTATGGCTACACCTTC.

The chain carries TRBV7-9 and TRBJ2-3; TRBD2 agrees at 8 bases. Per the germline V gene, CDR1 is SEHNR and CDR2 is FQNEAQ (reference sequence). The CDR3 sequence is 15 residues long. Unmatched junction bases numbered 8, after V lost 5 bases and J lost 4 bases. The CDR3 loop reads CASSPGLAGADTQYF. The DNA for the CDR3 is TGTGCCAGCAGCCCCGGACTAGCTGGCGCAGATACGCAGTATTTT.

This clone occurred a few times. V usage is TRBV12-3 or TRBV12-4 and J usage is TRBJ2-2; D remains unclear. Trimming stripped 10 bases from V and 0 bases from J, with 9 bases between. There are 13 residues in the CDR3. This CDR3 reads CATQIANTGELFF. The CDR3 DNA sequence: TGTGCCACCCAGATCGCGAACACCGGGGAGCTGTTTTTT.

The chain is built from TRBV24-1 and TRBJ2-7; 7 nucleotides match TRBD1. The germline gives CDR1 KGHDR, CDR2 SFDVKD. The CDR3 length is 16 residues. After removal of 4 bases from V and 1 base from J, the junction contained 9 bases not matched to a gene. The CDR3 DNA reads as TGTGCCACCAGTGACTCGACAGGGCCCTATTCCTACGAGCAGTACTTC. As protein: CATSDSTGPYSYEQYF.

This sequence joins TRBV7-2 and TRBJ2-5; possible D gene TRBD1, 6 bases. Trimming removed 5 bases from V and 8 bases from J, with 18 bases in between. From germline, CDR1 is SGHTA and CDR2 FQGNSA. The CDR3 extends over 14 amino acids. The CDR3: CASSPMGTMQTQYF. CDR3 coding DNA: TGTGCCAGCAGCCCCATGGGGACAATGCAAACCCAGTACTTC.

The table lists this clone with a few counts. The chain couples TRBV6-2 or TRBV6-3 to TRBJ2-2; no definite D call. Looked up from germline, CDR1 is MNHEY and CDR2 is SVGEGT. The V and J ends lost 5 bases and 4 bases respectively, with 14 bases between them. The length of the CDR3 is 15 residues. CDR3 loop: CASSIGSSGTGELFF. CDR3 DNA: TGTGCCAGCAGTATCGGGTCATCGGGCACCGGGGAGCTGTTTTTT.

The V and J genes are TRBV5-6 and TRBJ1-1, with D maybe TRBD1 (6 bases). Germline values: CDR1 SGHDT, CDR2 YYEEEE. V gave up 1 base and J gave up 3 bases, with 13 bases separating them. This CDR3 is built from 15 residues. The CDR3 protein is CASSLMGRGYTEAFF. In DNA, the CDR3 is TGTGCCAGCAGCTTGATGGGCAGGGGTTACACTGAAGCTTTCTTT.

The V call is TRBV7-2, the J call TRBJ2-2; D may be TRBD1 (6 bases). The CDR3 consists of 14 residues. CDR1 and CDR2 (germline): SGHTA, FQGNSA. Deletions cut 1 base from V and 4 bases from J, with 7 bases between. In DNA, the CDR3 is TGTGCCAGCAGCTTAGTGGGGGCCACCGGGGAGCTGTTTTTT. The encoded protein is CASSLVGATGELFF.

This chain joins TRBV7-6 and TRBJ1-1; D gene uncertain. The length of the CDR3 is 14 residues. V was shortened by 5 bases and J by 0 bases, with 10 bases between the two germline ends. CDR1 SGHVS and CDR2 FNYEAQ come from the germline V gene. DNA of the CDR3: TGTGCCAGCAGCCCATCCGGGGTGAACACTGAAGCTTTCTTT. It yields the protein CASSPSGVNTEAFF.

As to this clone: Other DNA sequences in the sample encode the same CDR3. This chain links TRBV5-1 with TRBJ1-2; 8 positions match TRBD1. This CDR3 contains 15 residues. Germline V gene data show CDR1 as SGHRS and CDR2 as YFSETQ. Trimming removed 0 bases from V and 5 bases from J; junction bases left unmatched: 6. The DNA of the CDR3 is TGCGCCAGCAGCTTGGGAACAGGGGGGTATTATGGCTACACCTTC. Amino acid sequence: CASSLGTGGYYGYTF.

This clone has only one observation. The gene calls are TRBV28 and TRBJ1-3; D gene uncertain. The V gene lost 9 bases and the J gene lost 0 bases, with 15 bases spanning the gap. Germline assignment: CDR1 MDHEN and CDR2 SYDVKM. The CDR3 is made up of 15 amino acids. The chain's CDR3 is CASVDTFGSGNTIYF. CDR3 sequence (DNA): TGTGCCAGTGTTGACACCTTCGGCTCTGGAAACACCATATATTTT.

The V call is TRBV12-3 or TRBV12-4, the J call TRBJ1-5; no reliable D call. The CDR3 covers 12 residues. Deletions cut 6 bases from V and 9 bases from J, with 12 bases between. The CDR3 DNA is TGTGCCAGCAGGGTACCGGGGATGCCCCAGCATTTT. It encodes CASRVPGMPQHF.

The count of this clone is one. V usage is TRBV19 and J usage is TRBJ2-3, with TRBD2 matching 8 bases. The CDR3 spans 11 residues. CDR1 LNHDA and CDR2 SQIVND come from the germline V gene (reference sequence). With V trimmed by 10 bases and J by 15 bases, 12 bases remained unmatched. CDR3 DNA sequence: TGTGCCACTTCAGGAGGGACTAGTGCTTATTTT. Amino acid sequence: CATSGGTSAYF.